This T cell receptor (beta chain) was identified in a study of T cell changes during pregnancy in multiple sclerosis. The CDR3 has 15 residues. Trimming removed 6 bases from V and 2 bases from J, with 15 bases in between. Germline V gene sequence: CDR1 KGHSH, CDR2 LQKENI. Data came from immunoSEQ multiplex PCR; TCRdb stores just in-frame clones and leaves some out. The sample has around 40,000 clones, 90% seen once. Sample: CD4+ T cells from peripheral blood mononuclear cells, taken in the first trimester of pregnancy. This sequence was found in a female donor in good health, enrolled as a control in a pregnancy study. This chain connects TRBV18 to TRBJ2-3; perhaps TRBD2 as D (6 bases). In DNA, the CDR3 is TGTGCCAGCTCTGTGGTAGCGGTGAACACAGATACGCAGTATTTT. Protein: CASSVVAVNTDTQYF.